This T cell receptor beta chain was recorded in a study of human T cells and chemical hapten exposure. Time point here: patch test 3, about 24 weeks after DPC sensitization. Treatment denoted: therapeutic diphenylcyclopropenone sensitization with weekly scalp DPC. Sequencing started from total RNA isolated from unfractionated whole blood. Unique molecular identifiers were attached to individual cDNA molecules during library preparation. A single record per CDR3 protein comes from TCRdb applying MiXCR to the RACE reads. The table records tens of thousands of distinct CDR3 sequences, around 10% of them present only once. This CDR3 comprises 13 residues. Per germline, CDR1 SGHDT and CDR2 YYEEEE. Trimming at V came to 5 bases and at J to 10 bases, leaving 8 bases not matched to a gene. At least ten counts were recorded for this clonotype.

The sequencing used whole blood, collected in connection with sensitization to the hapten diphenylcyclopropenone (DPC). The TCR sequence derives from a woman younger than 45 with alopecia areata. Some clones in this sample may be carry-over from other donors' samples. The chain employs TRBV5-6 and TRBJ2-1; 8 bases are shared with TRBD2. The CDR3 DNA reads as TGTGCCAGCAGATACGGACTAGCCGGCGAGCAGTTCTTC. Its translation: CASRYGLAGEQFF.